This T cell receptor beta chain was documented in a study of cytomegalovirus exposure and HLA in healthy donors. Study-wide results and caveats: The classifier, whose performance was assessed in both the original and validation cohorts, reportedly diagnosed cytomegalovirus status with high specificity and sensitivity. The study labeled around 160 TCR beta chains cytomegalovirus-associated. The TCR clusters that emerged in the first cohort tended, a later analysis found, to co-occur in the 95 to 150 validation repertoires. Rare TCR sequences dominated, though some public TCRs recurred in many donors.

Assay: immunoSEQ multiplex PCR; the TCRdb copy retains only in-frame clones and omits some. The data hold 150,000 to 200,000 clones, with more than 75% observed a single time. Points on this clone: What it binds is unknown.

The length of the CDR3 is 16 residues. The V and J ends lost 4 bases and 5 bases, in that order; junction bases with no gene match: 8. Germline CDR1 SEHNR, CDR2 FQNEAQ (reference sequence). The chain has TRBV7-9 and TRBJ2-2; 9 nucleotides align to TRBD1. The TCR sequence derives from a man aged 18-30 years in good health and CMV-seropositive. The specimen sequenced was PBMCs. The CDR3 region has the DNA TGTGCCAGCAGCTCCGGACAGGGGTGGGATACCGGGGAGCTGTTTTTT. It encodes CASSSGQGWDTGELFF.